This T cell receptor beta chain was recorded in a study of Graves' ophthalmopathy and Graves' hyperthyroidism. Study at large: At the time of initial diagnosis and before any treatment, peripheral blood was collected.

The authors amplified TCR beta CDR3 regions from RNA transcripts. Scientists carried out first-round RT-PCR using HTBI primers and then a second-round multiplex PCR. In TCRdb, the multiplex PCR reads were re-called with MiXCR into one record per CDR3 protein. The top ten hold roughly 1.6% of the sample, which has some 390,000 distinct CDR3 sequences, about a sixth seen once. Trimming cost V 6 bases and J 6 bases; bases outside gene matches: 4. This CDR3 contains 13 residues. Germline V CDR1 and CDR2: SGHTA, FQGNSA. Sequencing used peripheral blood. The clonotype comes from a woman aged 18-29 years with Graves' ophthalmopathy. This chain joins TRBV7-2 and TRBJ2-2, with 7 bases lining up with TRBD1. DNA for the CDR3: TGTGCCAGCAGGTCCGGGACAGCCGGGGAGCTGTTTTTT. This gives the protein CASRSGTAGELFF.